This T cell receptor (beta chain) came from a study of blood T cell repertoires in COVID-19. Across the whole study: Acute and convalescent COVID-19 samples came from the United States, Italy and Spain. PBMCs, B-cell-depleted T cells, or T cells provided the cDNA or gDNA that made up the material.

Germline values: CDR1 MNHEY, CDR2 SVGEGT. V lost 4 bases to trimming and J lost 4 bases; unmatched junction nucleotides: 4. The CDR3 length is 17 residues. Authors' analysis steps: By means of reference gene primer amplification, nucleated cell counts were estimated. Some clones are missing from TCRdb's copy, which holds only in-frame ones; the method was immunoSEQ multiplex PCR. V, J and clone size reflect that table, while D and trimming were determined from the DNA. The profile covers roughly 140,000 clones, with around 80% appearing a single time and roughly 3.6% taken by the ten largest. The sequence was collected from a man between 70 and 80 years old who had recovered from COVID-19. The J gene is TRBJ2-2, the V gene TRBV6-2 or TRBV6-3; 15 bases are shared with TRBD2. Sequenced: peripheral blood. The CDR3 coding sequence is TGTGCCAGCAGTTGGACTAGCGGGAGGGCCGGCACCGGGGAGCTGTTTTTT. It specifies CASSWTSGRAGTGELFF.